This TCR beta chain was identified during a study of regulatory T cells in long-lasting Graves disease. Time point here: newly diagnosed GD, antithyroid drugs for less than 3 months. RNA isolated from PBMCs was used to make the TCR library. Germline values: CDR1 LNHNV, CDR2 YYDKDF (reference sequence). The junction had 0 bases not matched to a gene; V was cut back by 0 bases and J by 1 base. This CDR3 spans 14 amino acids. This clonotype showed up many times. Combining iRepertoire HTBI primers with Arm-PCR of CDR3 regions, the authors built TCR beta libraries. MiXCR, run by TCRdb on the multiplex PCR reads, gives a single entry per CDR3 protein. The profile shows about 430,000 distinct CDR3 sequences, approximately 16% of them singletons. Another study also made use of these data, one on T cells in Graves' hyperthyroidism and ophthalmopathy.

This chain links TRBV15 with TRBJ2-7, with 7 positions matching TRBD1. The sequence came from a woman aged 40 to 49 with Graves disease. This material consisted of peripheral blood mononuclear cells (PBMCs), taken at new diagnosis, from a patient treated with antithyroid drugs. The CDR3 DNA is TGTGCCACCAGCAGAGACAGGGGGTCCTACGAGCAGTACTTC. This sequence encodes CATSRDRGSYEQYF.